This T cell receptor (beta chain) was identified in a study of shared clonotypes between healthy human individuals. General study findings and limits: Among several donors, about 4.6% of naive CD4 clonotypes were found in common.

TCRdb's copy holds only in-frame clones and misses some; the assay was immunoSEQ multiplex PCR. This table has hundreds of thousands of clones, roughly 98% appearing once. Remarks on this clone: The antigen remains undetermined.

The CDR3 length is 15 residues. The V gene's germline CDR1 is MGHRA and CDR2 YSYEKL. V was cut by 3 bases and J by 4 bases, with 13 bases left in between. Terminally differentiated effector memory CD45RA+ cells were excluded from the naive CD8 cells, which were CD45RO-negative and positively selected for CCR7. The clonotype comes from a man between 25 and 39 years old in good health. The J gene is TRBJ2-1, the V gene TRBV4-1; tentatively, D is TRBD1 or TRBD2 (5 bases each). The sequencing sample was made of naive CD8+ T cells sorted from blood. The CDR3 DNA reads TGCGCCAGCAGCCATCTCCGGGACGGGTACAATGAGCAGTTCTTC. Its protein product is CASSHLRDGYNEQFF.